This entry is about one TCR beta chain. Participants spanned ages roughly 18 to 90 years and resided in roughly 22 US areas. This specimen comes from a study of blood T cell repertoires in COVID-19. As for the study in general: T cells, B-cell-depleted T cells, or PBMCs provided the cDNA or gDNA that served as material.

Per the study methods: Amplification from reference gene primers served as the basis for estimated nucleated cell counts. Measured with immunoSEQ multiplex PCR; TCRdb has only the in-frame clones, and not every one. The V and J calls and clone size were taken over from that table, and D and trimming were inferred from the DNA. The sample gives approximately 220,000 clones, 83% of which show up once; 4.8% is in the top ten. The CDR3 covers 19 residues. Losses at the gene ends were 3 bases for V and 4 bases for J; bases not matched to a gene: 18. The V gene's germline CDR1 is SNHLY and CDR2 FYNNEI. The sample was PBMCs or T cells enriched from blood (not recorded which). The genes are TRBV2 and TRBJ1-2, with 9 bases matching TRBD1. This receptor was taken from a woman aged 50 to 60 who had been exposed to COVID-19. The CDR3 loop reads CASSDAGTGYPTTPYGYTF. CDR3 nucleotides: TGTGCCAGCAGTGACGCCGGGACAGGGTACCCTACCACACCCTATGGCTACACCTTC. The complete variable domain, with remaining parts taken from reference TRBV2 and TRBJ1-2, reads EPEVTQTPSHQVTQMGQEVILRCVPISNHLYFYWYRQILGQKVEFLVSFYNNEISEKSEIFDDQFSVERPDGSNFTLKIRSTKLEDSAMYFCASSDAGTGYPTTPYGYTFGSGTRLTVV.